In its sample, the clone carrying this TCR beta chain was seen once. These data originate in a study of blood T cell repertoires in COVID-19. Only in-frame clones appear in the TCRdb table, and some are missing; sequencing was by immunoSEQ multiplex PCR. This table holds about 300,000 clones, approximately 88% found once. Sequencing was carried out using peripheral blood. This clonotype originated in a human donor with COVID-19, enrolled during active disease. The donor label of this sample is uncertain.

The CDR3 protein is CAWSSDRGLATNEKLFF. The CDR3 DNA follows: TGTGCCTGGAGTAGTGACAGGGGGCTGGCAACTAATGAAAAACTGTTTTTT. The chain has TRBV30 and TRBJ1-4, with TRBD1 matching over 10 bases. CDR1 GTSNPN and CDR2 SVGIG come from the germline V gene (reference sequence). The CDR3 loop spans 17 amino acids. The ends lost 2 bases at V and 0 bases at J; junction bases unmatched: 6.